These 3 T cell receptor beta chains share one sample of origin, sequenced in a study of spatial heterogeneity in lung cancer. TCRdb reanalysed the 5' RACE reads using MiXCR and keeps one entry per CDR3 protein. The sample lists nearly 4,500 distinct CDR3 sequences, 20% to 25% occurring once. The time point is: sample taken at primary tumor resection. Whole RNA came from tumor, nontumor lung or frozen PBMC and was sequenced without being sorted. The sequenced sample was normal lung tissue next to the tumor, obtained at surgery. The receptors here all came from a female donor with early-stage non-small cell lung cancer.

A few counts support this clonotype. The rearrangement joins TRBV2 to TRBJ1-5; no definite D call. Germline CDR1 is SNHLY and CDR2 is FYNNEI. V dropped 1 base and J dropped 6 bases, with 4 bases sitting between them. The CDR3 runs to 12 residues. CDR3 DNA: TGTGCCAGCAGTGAAGTAGGTCAGCCCCAGCATTTT. As protein: CASSEVGQPQHF.

This clonotype counts as medium-sized. The chain combines TRBV20-1 with TRBJ1-1; D is ambiguous. The CDR3 is 13 residues long. Germline loops: CDR1 DFQATT, CDR2 SNEGSKA (reference sequence). V lost 6 bases to trimming and J lost 4 bases, with 15 bases between them. CDR3 sequence: CSADRGWSTEAFF. DNA of the CDR3: TGCAGTGCGGACCGGGGATGGAGCACTGAAGCTTTCTTT.

This clonotype was counted many times. The genes are TRBV7-3 and TRBJ1-1, with D uncertain. The CDR3 extends over 13 amino acids. Germline CDR1 SGHTA, CDR2 FQGTGA. Trimming left V 2 bases short and J 1 base short, with 5 bases between. CDR3 in DNA: TGTGCCAGCAGCTTACAACAGAACACTGAAGCTTTCTTT. It codes for CASSLQQNTEAFF.